Shown below are 12 T cell receptor beta chains from a single sample sequenced in a study of blood T cell repertoires in COVID-19. The assay was immunoSEQ multiplex PCR, and TCRdb's table has in-frame clones only and misses some. The table has about 320,000 clones, roughly 85% seen once; the top ten hold 1.9%. Sequencing was done on a sample of PBMCs or T cells enriched from blood (not recorded which). These receptors were obtained from a woman in her thirties who had been exposed to COVID-19.

The chain couples TRBV30 to TRBJ2-1, with D maybe TRBD1 (6 bases). Germline V gene data show CDR1 as GTSNPN and CDR2 as SVGIG (reference sequence). CDR3 length: 17 residues. Deletions cut 3 bases from V and 2 bases from J, with 20 bases between. The CDR3 is CAWRGPRTGIPYNEQFF. CDR3 nucleotide sequence: TGTGCCTGGAGAGGCCCTCGAACAGGGATACCCTACAATGAGCAGTTCTTC.

J is TRBJ1-5 and V is TRBV28; no clear D gene. The CDR3 extends over 11 amino acids. Deletions cut 5 bases from V and 5 bases from J, with 4 bases between. In germline, CDR1 is MDHEN, CDR2 SYDVKM. CDR3 residues: CASSLDQPQHF. The CDR3 coding sequence is TGTGCCAGCAGTCTAGATCAGCCCCAGCATTTT.

The V gene is TRBV19, the J gene TRBJ1-4; weak D call: TRBD1 (5 bases). V lost 10 bases and J lost 0, with 21 bases in between. CDR1 and CDR2 from the germline V gene are LNHDA and SQIVND (reference sequence). The CDR3 extends over 17 amino acids. CDR3 in amino acids: CATQIRGKGSTNEKLFF. As DNA, the CDR3 is TGTGCCACCCAGATAAGGGGAAAGGGTTCAACTAATGAAAAACTGTTTTTT.

The V and J genes are TRBV18 and TRBJ1-3, with a possible D match to TRBD1 (6 bases). CDR3 size: 15 residues. Per germline, CDR1 KGHSH and CDR2 LQKENI. Trimming took off 6 bases at V and 3 bases at J, with 15 bases between the two ends. CDR3 amino acids: CASSLQGFGGNTIYF. The CDR3 DNA reads as TGTGCCAGCTCGCTGCAGGGGTTCGGTGGAAACACCATATATTTT.

J is TRBJ1-4 and V is TRBV28; a possible D gene is TRBD1 (6 bases). Trimming took off 8 bases at V and 3 bases at J, with 13 bases between the two ends. Germline V gene lookup returns CDR1 MDHEN and CDR2 SYDVKM. This CDR3 region has 14 residues. CDR3 sequence (DNA): TGTGCCAGCGGCCTCGGGACACCTAATGAAAAACTGTTTTTT. Protein: CASGLGTPNEKLFF. The full variable domain, with the rest looked up from reference TRBV28 and TRBJ1-4, is DVKVTQSSRYLVKRTGEKVFLECVQDMDHENMFWYRQDPGLGLRLIYFSYDVKMKEKGDIPEGYSVSREKKERFSLILESASTNQTSMYLCASGLGTPNEKLFFGSGTQLSVL.

The chain is built from TRBV5-1 and TRBJ2-1; D not resolved. The CDR3 spans 12 residues. Germline-derived CDR1 and CDR2 are SGHRS and YFSETQ. V was cut by 6 bases and J by 4 bases, with 8 bases left in between. CDR3: CASTNSYNEQFF. The CDR3 DNA follows: TGCGCCAGCACCAACAGTTACAATGAGCAGTTCTTC.

The chain employs TRBV3-1 (or the pseudogene TRBV3-2) and TRBJ1-1, with 8 nucleotides matching TRBD1. V dropped 4 bases and J dropped 0; count of bases not matched to a gene: 10. Germline values: CDR1 LGHDT, CDR2 YNNKEL (reference sequence). CDR3 length: 17 residues. CDR3 region: CASSPTLSRGLNTEAFF. CDR3 nucleotides: TGTGCCAGCAGCCCCACTCTTAGCAGGGGGCTGAACACTGAAGCTTTCTTT.

The chain uses TRBV5-1 and TRBJ2-3; D is possibly TRBD2 (6 bases). Germline V gene data show CDR1 as SGHRS and CDR2 as YFSETQ. There are 17 residues in the CDR3. The V and J ends lost 3 bases and 2 bases respectively, with 19 bases between them. As DNA, the CDR3 is TGCGCCAGCAGCTCTGACAGCCCAAGGAGGGACACAGATACGCAGTATTTT. Translated, it gives CASSSDSPRRDTDTQYF.

This rearrangement joins TRBV4-3 to TRBJ1-4; 7 bases line up with TRBD1. The CDR3 extends over 16 amino acids. J was trimmed by 5 bases and V by 0 bases; bases with no gene match: 6. Germline-derived CDR1 and CDR2 are LGHNA and YSLEER. The CDR3 region has the DNA TGCGCCAGCAGCCAAGATCGGCCAGGGGGAAATGAAAAACTGTTTTTT. Translation gives CASSQDRPGGNEKLFF.

The rearrangement links TRBV5-1 to TRBJ2-5; TRBD1 matches 7 bases. Germline assignment: CDR1 SGHRS and CDR2 YFSETQ. Trimming took 4 bases from V and 2 from J; bases not matched to a gene: 14. The CDR3 has 17 amino acids. CDR3 loop: CASSRGPGHGPQETQYF. CDR3 sequence (DNA): TGCGCCAGCAGCAGGGGGCCGGGACACGGACCACAAGAGACCCAGTACTTC.

This clone was seen a single time. V and J are TRBV20-1 and TRBJ1-1, with TRBD1 as a possible D gene (6 bases). V shed 3 bases and J shed 2 bases, with 19 bases lying between them. Germline loops: CDR1 DFQATT, CDR2 SNEGSKA (reference sequence). This CDR3 has 16 amino acids. The DNA of the CDR3 is TGCAGTGCTAGTCTAGGCCCATTGGGGGCCAACACTGAAGCTTTCTTT. Translation: CSASLGPLGANTEAFF.

This clone was observed once. In the same sample, other DNA sequences code for this CDR3. The chain uses TRBV28 and TRBJ1-1; 7 positions agree with TRBD1. The CDR3 is 13 amino acids. Trimming removed 2 bases from V and 5 bases from J; junction bases left unmatched: 2. Per germline, CDR1 MDHEN and CDR2 SYDVKM. The DNA for the CDR3 is TGTGCCAGCAGTTTAGGCAGGGGGACTGAAGCTTTCTTT. The encoded protein is CASSLGRGTEAFF.